This TCR beta chain was sequenced in a study of T cells in women clearing cervical HPV infection. Across the whole study: Only a few women had HLA typing results available. Study-wide points: Associations may precede or follow infection; HPV-specific or memory T cells were not isolated. TRBV6-7 relative abundance averaged approximately 0.11% in cases and 0.15% to 0.2% in controls.

All participants had a single incident cervical HPV16 infection, and prevalent HPV16 infections were excluded. CDR1 is LNHDA, CDR2 SQIVND, per germline (reference sequence). The CDR3 spans 15 residues. The V gene lost 5 bases and the J gene lost 1 base, with 15 bases spanning the gap. Only in-frame clones appear in the TCRdb table, and some are missing; sequencing was by immunoSEQ multiplex PCR. This sample's table has around 33,000 clones. With respect to this clone: Its cognate antigen is unknown. Read sequence stops 3 residues before the CDR3 end, and the germline J gene provides the missing end.

The sequence derives from a woman between 18 and 70 years old with a cervical HPV16 infection that either progressed to CIN3+ or cleared (not recorded which). The J gene is TRBJ2-7, the V gene TRBV19; a weak D match, TRBD1 (5 bases). Sequencing used blood buffy coat. CDR3 amino acids: CASSPRVGASYEQYF. Partial CDR3 DNA: TGTGCCAGTAGTCCCCGGGTTGGGGCATCCTACGAG.